The entry below describes one T cell receptor beta chain. As to treatment: randomized to nivolumab then ipilimumab (arm A) or the reverse (arm B). The V gene's germline CDR1 is SGHVS and CDR2 FQNEAQ. Trimming shortened V by 2 bases and J by 5 bases, and 7 bases separated the two germline ends. CDR3 length equals 12 residues. This sample is drawn from a study of sequential checkpoint blockade in melanoma. Data came from immunoSEQ multiplex PCR; TCRdb stores just in-frame clones and leaves some out. The profile shows tens of thousands of clones, approximately 85% of them singletons. The TCR sequence derives from a human donor with melanoma. V and J are TRBV7-8 and TRBJ2-7; unclear D gene. Sequences were derived from CD8+ T cells sorted from blood (inferred from file names), sampled from a patient given nivolumab and ipilimumab in sequence. The CDR3 DNA is TGTGCCAGCAGCTTACCTCCCGACGAGCAGTACTTC. Protein product: CASSLPPDEQYF.